This T cell receptor beta chain is drawn from a study of T cell repertoires in cytomegalovirus infection. TCRdb fed the reads into MiXCR, producing one record per CDR3 protein. The sample yields around 47,000 distinct CDR3 sequences, 15% to 20% seen once. On this clonotype: Its antigen is currently unknown.

The J segment lost 1 base and the V segment lost 6 bases, leaving 12 bases of the junction unmatched. This CDR3 spans 17 amino acids. V gene TRBV12-3 or TRBV12-4 combines with J gene TRBJ2-1; 7 bases map to TRBD1. Sequenced here: CD8+ T cells from cultured PBMCs, sampled from culture after CMV antigen stimulation. This clonotype was obtained from a human donor in good health (CMV status not recorded). Some clones in this sample may be carry-over from other donors' samples. CDR3 DNA sequence: TGTGCCAGCAGCAATCGGCCGGGACAGTTATCCTACAATGAGCAGTTCTTC. This translates into CASSNRPGQLSYNEQFF.